The TCR beta chain under discussion was sequenced for a study of shared clonotypes between healthy human individuals. The method was immunoSEQ multiplex PCR; TCRdb's version includes in-frame clones alone and lacks a portion of them. The data contain about 1.5 million clones, about 98% of them singletons. About this clone: The antigen is unknown.

The CDR3 has 13 residues. Germline CDR1 KGHSH, CDR2 LQKENI. V was pared by 6 bases and J by 0 bases, with 5 bases between. Study results and limitations: Naive CD4 clonotypes overlapped across a few donors at roughly 5.1%.

The sequencing sample was made of naive CD4+ T cells sorted from blood. Sample subset: CD45RA+ positively selected. This receptor was identified in a man aged 25-45 years in good health. This chain joins TRBV18 and TRBJ2-2; D gene ambiguous. The CDR3 DNA follows: TGTGCCAGCTCCGAGACGAACACCGGGGAGCTGTTTTTT. Its translation is CASSETNTGELFF. The complete variable domain, with remaining parts taken from reference TRBV18 and TRBJ2-2, reads NAGVMQNPRHLVRRRGQEARLRCSPMKGHSHVYWYRQLPEEGLKFMVYLQKENIIDESGMPKERFSAEFPKEGPSILRIQQVVRGDSAAYFCASSETNTGELFFGEGSRLTVL.